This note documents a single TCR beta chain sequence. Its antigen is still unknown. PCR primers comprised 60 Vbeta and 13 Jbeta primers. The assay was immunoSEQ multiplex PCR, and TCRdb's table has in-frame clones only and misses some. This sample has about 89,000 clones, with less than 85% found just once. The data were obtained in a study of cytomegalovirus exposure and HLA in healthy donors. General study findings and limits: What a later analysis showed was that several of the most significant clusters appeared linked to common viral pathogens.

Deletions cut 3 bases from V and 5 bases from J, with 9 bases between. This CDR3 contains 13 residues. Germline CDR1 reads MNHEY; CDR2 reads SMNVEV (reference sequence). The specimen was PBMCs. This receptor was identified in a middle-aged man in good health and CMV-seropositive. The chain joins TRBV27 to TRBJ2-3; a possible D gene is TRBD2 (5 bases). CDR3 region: CASSFDGEDTQYF. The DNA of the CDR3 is TGTGCCAGCAGTTTCGACGGGGAAGATACGCAGTATTTT.